The rows below give T cell receptor beta chains drawn from one sample of a study of T cells in Graves' hyperthyroidism and ophthalmopathy. TCRdb re-derived calls from the multiplex PCR reads in MiXCR, one entry per CDR3 protein. The sample contains 300,000 to 350,000 distinct CDR3 sequences, 18% of which appear only once. Material: blood. The receptor source for this set is a woman between 45 and 60 years old with Graves' hyperthyroidism. CDR3s include the opening cysteine and the closing phenylalanine or tryptophan. Each record gives: J gene, V gene, D gene, clone size, CDR3 DNA, CDR3 protein. A D gene is named only where the DNA matches it firmly. Clone size is not always given. Where it is, it says once, few, many or a class for expanded clones.

TRBJ1-5 TRBV12-3/TRBV12-4 - - TGTGCCAGCAGTTGGGGGACATTTCGACAGCCCCAGCATTTT CASSWGTFRQPQHF
TRBJ1-1 TRBV5-1 TRBD1 few TGCGCCAGCAGGGACCCGGGACAGGGAGACACTGAAGCTTTCTTT CASRDPGQGDTEAFF
TRBJ2-1 TRBV2 - many TGTGCCAGCAGTGGACAGAACAATGAGCAGTTCTTC CASSGQNNEQFF
TRBJ1-4 TRBV6-2/TRBV6-3 - few TGTGCCAGCGGTCCGGGACCCTGGATGGAAAAACTGTTTTTT CASGPGPWMEKLFF
TRBJ1-1 TRBV20-1 - many TGCAGTGCTAGAGATCTTGGCTACATGAACACTGAAGCTTTCTTT CSARDLGYMNTEAFF
TRBJ2-1 TRBV13 - - TGTGCCAGCAGCTGGATGGGGGGCATGGCCTACAATGAGCAGTTCTTC CASSWMGGMAYNEQFF
TRBJ2-3 TRBV20-1 - few TGCAGTGCTAGGGACAGTCTCCTTAGCACAGATACGCAGTATTTT CSARDSLLSTDTQYF
TRBJ1-2 TRBV29-1 - few TGCAGCGCCTTGTCAGGGAAGGGCTATGGCTACACCTTC CSALSGKGYGYTF
TRBJ2-7 TRBV20-1 TRBD2 few TGCAGCTACTCTAGCGGGAGGGCCCGCGAGCAGTACTTC CSYSSGRAREQYF
TRBJ1-1 TRBV6-1 TRBD1 many TGTGCCAGCACCTCCGGACAGGGTCTTTACACTGAAGCTTTCTTT CASTSGQGLYTEAFF
TRBJ1-2 TRBV20-1 TRBD1 few TGCAGTGCCCCGACAGGGGTCGGCTACACCTTC CSAPTGVGYTF
TRBJ1-1 TRBV12-3/TRBV12-4 - many TGTGCCAGCAGTTACGGCACTGAAGCTTTCTTT CASSYGTEAFF
TRBJ2-1 TRBV5-1 TRBD1 many TGCGCCAGCAGCCTGGGACAGGGTCACAATGAGCAGTTCTTC CASSLGQGHNEQFF
TRBJ2-3 TRBV7-8 - many TGTGCCAGCAGCTTATGGGGGCGCAGAGCACCCCGCGCAGATACGCAGTATTTT CASSLWGRRAPRADTQYF
TRBJ2-5 TRBV7-2 - - TGTGCCAGCAGCCCATCCCGGTCGGGCCAAGAGACCCGGTACTTC CASSPSRSGQETRYF
TRBJ1-1 TRBV5-1 TRBD1 - TGCGCCAGCAGCACCTGGACAGGCACTGAAGCTTTCTTT CASSTWTGTEAFF
TRBJ1-5 TRBV6-1 - many TGTGCCAGCAGTGATGAGCCGTTCAATCAGCCCCAGCATTTT CASSDEPFNQPQHF
TRBJ2-7 TRBV27 TRBD2 - TGTGCCAGCAGACCGGGACTAGCGAGCTACGAGCAGTACTTC CASRPGLASYEQYF
TRBJ1-2 TRBV6-2/TRBV6-3 - - TGTGCCAGCAGTTACACCCCTGAGAACTATGGCTACACCTTC CASSYTPENYGYTF
TRBJ2-1 TRBV7-9 TRBD2 - TGTGCCAGCAGCTATGGACTAGCGGGGCTGGATGAGCAGTTCTTC CASSYGLAGLDEQFF
TRBJ1-5 TRBV20-1 - few TGCAGTGCTACAGGGGACAATCAGCCCCAGCATTTT CSATGDNQPQHF
TRBJ2-3 TRBV20-1 TRBD2 - TGCAGTGCTGAAATTTCACAAGCGGGAGGGCTAGATACGCAGTATTTT CSAEISQAGGLDTQYF
TRBJ2-5 TRBV5-1 - - TGCGCCGGCAGCTTTTCTACCCCTCACCAGGAGACCCAGTACTTC CAGSFSTPHQETQYF
TRBJ1-1 TRBV14 - - TGTGCCAGCAGCCCAATTGGATTAGGCCACAAAGCTTTCTTT CASSPIGLGHKAFF
TRBJ1-5 TRBV11-2 - - TGTGCCAGCAGCCCCGGACAGTTCCAGCCCCAGCATTTT CASSPGQFQPQHF
TRBJ1-2 TRBV29-1 - - TGCAGCGTTTCCGGGTCCTATGGCTACACCTTC CSVSGSYGYTF
TRBJ2-3 TRBV28 - many TGTGCCACCATGGGCTGGGGGCCGGGAGGCACAGATACGCAGTATTTT CATMGWGPGGTDTQYF
TRBJ2-3 TRBV28 TRBD1 many TGTGCCAGCAGTTCAATTTACAGGGGCTCGAGCACAGATACGCAGTATTTT CASSSIYRGSSTDTQYF
TRBJ2-1 TRBV28 TRBD2 - TGTGCCAGCAGTGCTTTAGCGGGAGCCGGTGAGCAGTTCTTC CASSALAGAGEQFF
TRBJ2-1 TRBV7-9 - many TGTGCCAGCAGCCTCATAAATCCAAGCCCCTCCAATGAGCAGTTCTTC CASSLINPSPSNEQFF
TRBJ2-1 TRBV20-1 - few TGCAGTGCCCTTGGACTAAGCTCCTACAATGAGCAGTTCTTC CSALGLSSYNEQFF